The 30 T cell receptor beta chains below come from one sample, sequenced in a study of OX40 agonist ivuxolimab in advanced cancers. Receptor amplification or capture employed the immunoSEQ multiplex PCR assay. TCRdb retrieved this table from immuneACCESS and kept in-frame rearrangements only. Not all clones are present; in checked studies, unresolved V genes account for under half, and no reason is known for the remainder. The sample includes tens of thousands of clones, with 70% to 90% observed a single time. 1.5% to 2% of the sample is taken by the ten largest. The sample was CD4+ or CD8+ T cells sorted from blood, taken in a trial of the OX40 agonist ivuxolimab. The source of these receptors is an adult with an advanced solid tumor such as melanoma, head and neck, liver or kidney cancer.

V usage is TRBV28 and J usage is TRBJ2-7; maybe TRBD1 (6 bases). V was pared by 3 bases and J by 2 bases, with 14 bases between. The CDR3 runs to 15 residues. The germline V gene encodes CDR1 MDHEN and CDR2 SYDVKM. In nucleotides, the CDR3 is TGTGCCAGCAGTTTTACAGGGCTTTTGGCCTACGAGCAGTACTTC. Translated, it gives CASSFTGLLAYEQYF.

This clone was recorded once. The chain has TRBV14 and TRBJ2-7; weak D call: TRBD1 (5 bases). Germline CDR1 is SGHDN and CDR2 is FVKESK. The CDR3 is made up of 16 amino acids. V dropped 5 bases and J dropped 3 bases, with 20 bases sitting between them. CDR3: CASSSGWGSLDYEQYF. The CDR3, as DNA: TGTGCCAGCAGCTCAGGGTGGGGCTCCCTTGACTACGAGCAGTACTTC.

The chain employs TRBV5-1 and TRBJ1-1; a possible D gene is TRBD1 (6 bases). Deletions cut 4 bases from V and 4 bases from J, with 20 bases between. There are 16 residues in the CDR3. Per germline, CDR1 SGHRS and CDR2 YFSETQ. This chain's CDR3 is CASSVGTLLEGTEAFF. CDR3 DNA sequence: TGCGCCAGCAGCGTAGGGACACTGCTGGAGGGCACTGAAGCTTTCTTT.

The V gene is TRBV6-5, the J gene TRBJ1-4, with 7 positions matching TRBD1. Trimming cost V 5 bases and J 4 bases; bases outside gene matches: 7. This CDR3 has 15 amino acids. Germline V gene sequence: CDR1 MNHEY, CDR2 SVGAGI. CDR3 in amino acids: CASSLRQGLNEKLFF. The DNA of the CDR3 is TGTGCCAGCAGTCTTCGACAGGGCCTTAATGAAAAACTGTTTTTT.

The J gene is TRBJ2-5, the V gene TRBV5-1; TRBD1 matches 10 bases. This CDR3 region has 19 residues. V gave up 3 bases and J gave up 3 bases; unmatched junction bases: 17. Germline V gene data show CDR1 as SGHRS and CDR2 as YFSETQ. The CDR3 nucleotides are TGCGCCAGCAGCTGGGGGATGGGACAGGGGTCGGGGACTGAAGAGACCCAGTACTTC. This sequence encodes CASSWGMGQGSGTEETQYF.

The CDR3 bases are TGTGCCAGCAGCATTTACAGGGGTGTAGGGGAGACCCAGTACTTC. Protein: CASSIYRGVGETQYF. The genes are TRBV7-2 and TRBJ2-5, with TRBD1 matching 7 bases. V was clipped by 5 bases and J by 5 bases; unmatched bases: 11. Germline CDR1 is SGHTA and CDR2 is FQGNSA. The CDR3 contains 15 residues.

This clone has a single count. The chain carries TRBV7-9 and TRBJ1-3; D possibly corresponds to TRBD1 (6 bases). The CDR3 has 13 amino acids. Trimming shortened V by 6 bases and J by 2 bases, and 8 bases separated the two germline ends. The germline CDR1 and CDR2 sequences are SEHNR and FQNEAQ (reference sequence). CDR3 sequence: CASRGGPGNTIYF. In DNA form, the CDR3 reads TGTGCCAGCAGAGGGGGGCCTGGAAACACCATATATTTT.

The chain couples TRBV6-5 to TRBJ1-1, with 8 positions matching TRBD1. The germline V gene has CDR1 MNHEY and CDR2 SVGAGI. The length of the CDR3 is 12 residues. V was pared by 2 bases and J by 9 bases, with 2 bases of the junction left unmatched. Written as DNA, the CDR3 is TGTGCCAGCAGTTACGGACAGGGTAAAGCTTTCTTT. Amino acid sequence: CASSYGQGKAFF.

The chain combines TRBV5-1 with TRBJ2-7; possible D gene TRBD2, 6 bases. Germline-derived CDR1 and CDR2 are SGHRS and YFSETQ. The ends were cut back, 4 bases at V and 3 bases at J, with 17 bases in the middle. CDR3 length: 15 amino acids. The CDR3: CASSPGWGVDYEQYF. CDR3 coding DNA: TGCGCCAGCAGCCCCGGGTGGGGGGTAGACTACGAGCAGTACTTC.

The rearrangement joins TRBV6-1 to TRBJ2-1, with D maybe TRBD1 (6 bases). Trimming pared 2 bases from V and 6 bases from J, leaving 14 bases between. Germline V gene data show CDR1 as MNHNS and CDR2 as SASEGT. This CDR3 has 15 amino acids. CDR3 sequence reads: CASSESRGLTNEQFF. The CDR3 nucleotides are TGTGCCAGCAGTGAATCCAGGGGCCTGACCAATGAGCAGTTCTTC.

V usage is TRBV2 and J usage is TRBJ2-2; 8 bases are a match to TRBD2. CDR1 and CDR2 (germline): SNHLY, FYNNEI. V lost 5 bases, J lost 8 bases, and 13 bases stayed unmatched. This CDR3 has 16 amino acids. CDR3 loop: CASSLTSGGSGGELFF. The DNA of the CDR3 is TGTGCCAGCAGTTTAACTAGCGGAGGTTCGGGAGGGGAGCTGTTTTTT. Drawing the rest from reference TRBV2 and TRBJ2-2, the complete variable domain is EPEVTQTPSHQVTQMGQEVILRCVPISNHLYFYWYRQILGQKVEFLVSFYNNEISEKSEIFDDQFSVERPDGSNFTLKIRSTKLEDSAMYFCASSLTSGGSGGELFFGEGSRLTVL.

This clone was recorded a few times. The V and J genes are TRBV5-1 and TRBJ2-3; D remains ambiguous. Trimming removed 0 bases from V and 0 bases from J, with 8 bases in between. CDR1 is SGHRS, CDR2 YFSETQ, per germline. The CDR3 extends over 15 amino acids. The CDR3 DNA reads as TGCGCCAGCAGCTTGGACCACCTTAGCACAGATACGCAGTATTTT. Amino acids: CASSLDHLSTDTQYF.

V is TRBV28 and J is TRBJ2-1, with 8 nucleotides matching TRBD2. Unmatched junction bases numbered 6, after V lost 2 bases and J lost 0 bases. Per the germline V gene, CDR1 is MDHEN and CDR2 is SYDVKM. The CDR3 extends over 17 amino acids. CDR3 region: CASSLMAGGGSYNEQFF. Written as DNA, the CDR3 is TGTGCCAGCAGTTTAATGGCGGGAGGAGGCTCCTACAATGAGCAGTTCTTC. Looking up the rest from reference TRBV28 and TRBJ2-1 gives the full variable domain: DVKVTQSSRYLVKRTGEKVFLECVQDMDHENMFWYRQDPGLGLRLIYFSYDVKMKEKGDIPEGYSVSREKKERFSLILESASTNQTSMYLCASSLMAGGGSYNEQFFGPGTRLTVL.

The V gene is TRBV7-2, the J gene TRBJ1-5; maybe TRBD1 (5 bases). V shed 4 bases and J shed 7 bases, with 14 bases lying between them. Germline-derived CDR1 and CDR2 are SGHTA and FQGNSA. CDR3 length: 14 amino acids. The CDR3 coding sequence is TGTGCCAGCAGCTCTCCGGACGGGGGGCAGCCCCAGCATTTT. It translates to CASSSPDGGQPQHF.

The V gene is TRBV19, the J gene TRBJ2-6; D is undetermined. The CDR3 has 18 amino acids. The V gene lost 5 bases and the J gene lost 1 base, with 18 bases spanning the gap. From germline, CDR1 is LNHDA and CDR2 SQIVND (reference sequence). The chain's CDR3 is CASSWKLATISGANVLTF. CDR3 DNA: TGTGCCAGTAGTTGGAAGTTAGCTACAATTTCTGGGGCCAACGTCCTGACTTTC.

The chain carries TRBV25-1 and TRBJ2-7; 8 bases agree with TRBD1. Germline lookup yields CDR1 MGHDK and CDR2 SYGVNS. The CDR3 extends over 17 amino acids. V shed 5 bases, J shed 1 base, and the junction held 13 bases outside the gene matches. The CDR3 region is CASSSASDRDRSYEQYF. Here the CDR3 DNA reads TGTGCCAGCAGTTCGGCCAGTGACCGGGACAGGTCCTACGAGCAGTACTTC.

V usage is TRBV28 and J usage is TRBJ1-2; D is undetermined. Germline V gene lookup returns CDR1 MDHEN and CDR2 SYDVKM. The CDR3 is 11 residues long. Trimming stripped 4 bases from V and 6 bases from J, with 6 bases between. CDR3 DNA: TGTGCCAGCAGTTCTTGGGATGGCTACACCTTC. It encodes CASSSWDGYTF.

CDR3 sequence reads: CASSMASQRSNQPQHF. The CDR3 DNA reads as TGTGCCAGTAGTATGGCGAGCCAGCGGAGCAATCAGCCCCAGCATTTT. V gene TRBV19 combines with J gene TRBJ1-5; D remains unclear. Germline values: CDR1 LNHDA, CDR2 SQIVND (reference sequence). This CDR3 region has 16 residues. Trimming removed 3 bases at V and 1 base at J, with 13 bases between.

The CDR3 nucleotides are TGCGCCAGCAGCTTTGGGGACAGCTTAAGGGAGCTGTTTTTT. Protein product: CASSFGDSLRELFF. The rearrangement links TRBV5-1 to TRBJ2-2, with TRBD1 matching over 7 bases. V was pared by 2 bases and J by 9 bases, with 7 bases of the junction left unmatched. CDR1 and CDR2 (germline): SGHRS, YFSETQ. The CDR3 consists of 14 residues.

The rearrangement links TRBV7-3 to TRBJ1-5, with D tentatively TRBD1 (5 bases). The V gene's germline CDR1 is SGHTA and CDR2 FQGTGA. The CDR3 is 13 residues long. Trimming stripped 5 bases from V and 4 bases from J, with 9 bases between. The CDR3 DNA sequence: TGTGCCAGCAGCGGGGGACCTAATCAGCCCCAGCATTTT. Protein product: CASSGGPNQPQHF.

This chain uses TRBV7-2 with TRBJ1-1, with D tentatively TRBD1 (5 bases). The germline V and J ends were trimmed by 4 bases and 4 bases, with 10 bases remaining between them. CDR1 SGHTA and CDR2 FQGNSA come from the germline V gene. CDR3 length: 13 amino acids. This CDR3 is CASSWQGGTEAFF. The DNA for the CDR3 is TGTGCCAGCAGCTGGCAGGGAGGCACTGAAGCTTTCTTT.

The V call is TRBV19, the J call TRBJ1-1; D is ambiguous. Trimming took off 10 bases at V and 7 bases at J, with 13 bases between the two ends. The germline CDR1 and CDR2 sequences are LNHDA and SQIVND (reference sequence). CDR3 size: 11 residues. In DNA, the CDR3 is TGTGCCACCAAGGTAGCACGTGAAGCTTTCTTT. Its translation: CATKVAREAFF.

The CDR3 reads CASSLTFTGNQPQHF. CDR3 sequence (DNA): TGTGCCAGCAGTTTAACATTTACGGGCAATCAGCCCCAGCATTTT. The chain joins TRBV28 to TRBJ1-5; unclear D gene. Germline-derived CDR1 and CDR2 are MDHEN and SYDVKM. The CDR3 has 15 residues. V was trimmed by 2 bases and J by 2 bases, leaving 10 bases between them.

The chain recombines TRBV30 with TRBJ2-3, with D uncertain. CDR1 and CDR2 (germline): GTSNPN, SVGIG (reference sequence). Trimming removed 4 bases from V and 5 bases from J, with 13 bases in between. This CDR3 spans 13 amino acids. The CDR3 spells CAWTLPPGDTQYF. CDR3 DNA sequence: TGTGCCTGGACCTTACCCCCCGGAGATACGCAGTATTTT.

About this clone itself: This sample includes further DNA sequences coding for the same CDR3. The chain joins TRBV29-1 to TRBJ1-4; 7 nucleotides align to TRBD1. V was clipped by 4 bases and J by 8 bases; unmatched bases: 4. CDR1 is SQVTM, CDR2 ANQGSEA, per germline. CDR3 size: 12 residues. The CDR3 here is CSVGQGEEKLFF. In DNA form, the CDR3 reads TGCAGCGTTGGGCAGGGGGAGGAAAAACTGTTTTTT.

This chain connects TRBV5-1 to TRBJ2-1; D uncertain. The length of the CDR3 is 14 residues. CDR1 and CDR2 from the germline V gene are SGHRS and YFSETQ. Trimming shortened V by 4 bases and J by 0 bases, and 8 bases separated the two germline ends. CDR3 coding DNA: TGCGCCAGCAGCATTCCGAGCTCCTACAATGAGCAGTTCTTC. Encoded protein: CASSIPSSYNEQFF.

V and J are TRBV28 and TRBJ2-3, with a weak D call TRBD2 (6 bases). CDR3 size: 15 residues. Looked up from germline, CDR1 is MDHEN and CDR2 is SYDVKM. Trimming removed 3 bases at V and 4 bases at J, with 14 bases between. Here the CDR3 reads CASSFPPTGADTQYF. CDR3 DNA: TGTGCCAGCAGTTTTCCCCCCACGGGGGCAGATACGCAGTATTTT.

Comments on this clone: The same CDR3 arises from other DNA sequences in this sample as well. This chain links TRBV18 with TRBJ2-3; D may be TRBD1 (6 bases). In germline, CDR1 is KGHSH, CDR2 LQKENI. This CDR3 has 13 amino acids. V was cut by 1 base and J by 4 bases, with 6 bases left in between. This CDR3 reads CASSPQGADTQYF. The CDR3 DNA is TGTGCCAGCTCACCACAGGGGGCAGATACGCAGTATTTT.

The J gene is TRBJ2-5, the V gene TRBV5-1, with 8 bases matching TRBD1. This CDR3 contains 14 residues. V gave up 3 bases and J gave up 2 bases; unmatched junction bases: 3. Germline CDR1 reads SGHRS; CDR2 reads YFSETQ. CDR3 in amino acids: CASSWQGAQETQYF. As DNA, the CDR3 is TGCGCCAGCAGCTGGCAGGGGGCACAAGAGACCCAGTACTTC.

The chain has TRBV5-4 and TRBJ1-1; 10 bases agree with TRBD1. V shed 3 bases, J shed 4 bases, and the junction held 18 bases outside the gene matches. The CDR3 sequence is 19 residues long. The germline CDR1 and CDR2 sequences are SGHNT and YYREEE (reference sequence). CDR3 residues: CASSSGMSDRGRGFTEAFF. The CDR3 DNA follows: TGTGCCAGCAGCTCGGGAATGAGTGACAGGGGGCGCGGTTTCACTGAAGCTTTCTTT.